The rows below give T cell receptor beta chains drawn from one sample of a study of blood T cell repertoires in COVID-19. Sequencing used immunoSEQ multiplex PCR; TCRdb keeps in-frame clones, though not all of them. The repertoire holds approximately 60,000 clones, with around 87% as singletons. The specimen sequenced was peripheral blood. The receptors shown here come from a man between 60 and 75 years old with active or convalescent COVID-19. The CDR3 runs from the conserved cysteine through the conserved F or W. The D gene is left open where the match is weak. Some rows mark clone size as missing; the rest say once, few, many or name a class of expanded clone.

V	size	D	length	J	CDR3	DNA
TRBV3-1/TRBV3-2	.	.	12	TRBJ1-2	CASSPRGDGYTF	TGTGCCAGCAGCCCTCGAGGAGATGGCTACACCTTC
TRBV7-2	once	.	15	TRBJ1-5	CASSLAAGMVQPQHF	TGTGCCAGCAGCTTAGCGGCGGGGATGGTTCAGCCCCAGCATTTT
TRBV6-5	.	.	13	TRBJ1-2	CASTAGAHYGYTF	TGTGCCAGCACCGCAGGGGCTCACTATGGCTACACCTTC
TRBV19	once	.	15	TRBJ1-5	CASSTTRQGREPQHF	TGTGCCAGTAGTACCACCAGGCAGGGAAGGGAGCCCCAGCATTTT
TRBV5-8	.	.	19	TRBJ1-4	CASSLLFKGQGDMNEKLFF	TGTGCCAGCAGCTTGTTGTTCAAGGGACAAGGAGACATGAATGAAAAACTGTTTTTT
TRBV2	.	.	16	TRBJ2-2	CASRLKTVTATGELFF	TGTGCCAGCAGACTTAAGACAGTCACAGCCACCGGGGAGCTGTTTTTT
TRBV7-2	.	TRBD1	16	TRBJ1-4	CASSSLGQNHNEKLFF	TGTGCCAGCAGCTCACTGGGACAGAACCATAATGAAAAACTGTTTTTT
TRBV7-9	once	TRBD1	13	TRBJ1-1	CASSPGQGFEAFF	TGTGCCAGCAGCCCGGGACAGGGCTTTGAAGCTTTCTTT
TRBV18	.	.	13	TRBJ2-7	CASSPTGTNEQYF	TGTGCCAGCTCACCAACCGGGACAAACGAGCAGTACTTC
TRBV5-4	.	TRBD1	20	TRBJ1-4	CASSLDFGTGPPTTNEKLFF	TGTGCCAGCAGCTTGGATTTCGGGACAGGCCCCCCCACAACTAATGAAAAACTGTTTTTT